The T cell receptor (beta chain) under discussion was sequenced for a study of blood T cell repertoires in COVID-19. At the level of the study: Sources were T cells, B-cell-depleted T cells, or PBMCs; the material itself was cDNA or gDNA.

Original data processing: Using reference gene primer amplification, nucleated cell counts were estimated. TCRdb's table, derived via immunoSEQ multiplex PCR, lists solely in-frame clones and lacks some. The DNA was the basis for D and trimming; V, J and clone size are from that table. The repertoire holds about 190,000 clones, with less than 90% as singletons. This receptor was taken from a man aged 25 to 40 with acute or convalescent COVID-19. Sequenced input: peripheral blood.

CDR3 sequence: CASSLASSGTGYFYEQYF. The CDR3 bases are TGCGCCAGCAGCTTGGCCAGTAGTGGGACAGGTTATTTCTACGAGCAGTACTTC. V gene TRBV5-1 combines with J gene TRBJ2-7; 8 nucleotides match TRBD1. Germline CDR1 reads SGHRS; CDR2 reads YFSETQ. The CDR3 is 18 residues long. Trimming at V came to 0 bases and at J to 3 bases, leaving 14 bases not matched to a gene.